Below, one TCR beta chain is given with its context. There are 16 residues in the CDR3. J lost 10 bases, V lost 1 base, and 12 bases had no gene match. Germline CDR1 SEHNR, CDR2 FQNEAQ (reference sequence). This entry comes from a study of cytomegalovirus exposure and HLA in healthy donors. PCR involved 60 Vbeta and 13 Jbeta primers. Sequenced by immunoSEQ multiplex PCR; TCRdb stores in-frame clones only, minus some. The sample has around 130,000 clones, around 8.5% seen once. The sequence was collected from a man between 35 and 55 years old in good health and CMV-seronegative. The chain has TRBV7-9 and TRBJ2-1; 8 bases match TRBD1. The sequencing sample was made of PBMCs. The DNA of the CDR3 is TGTGCCAGCAGCTTAGGGACAGGGCGGTATCGGTTGGAGCAGTTCTTC. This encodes CASSLGTGRYRLEQFF.